Presented here are 19 T cell receptor beta chains from one specimen sequenced in a study of cytomegalovirus exposure and HLA in healthy donors. 13 Jbeta primers and 60 Vbeta primers were used for the PCR. Data came from immunoSEQ multiplex PCR; TCRdb stores just in-frame clones and leaves some out. The sample consists of around 62,000 clones, around 80% of them appearing once. The sample consisted of PBMCs. The receptor source for this set is a man aged 40-49 years in good health and CMV-seronegative.

The CDR3 sequence: CASSQGLAKETQYF. The CDR3 bases are TGTGCCAGCAGCCAGGGACTAGCGAAAGAGACCCAGTACTTC. The rearrangement joins TRBV9 to TRBJ2-5; 10 bases are a match to TRBD2. The CDR3 has 14 amino acids. Germline values: CDR1 SGDLS, CDR2 YYNGEE. The junction had 3 bases not matched to a gene; V was cut back by 4 bases and J by 3 bases.

This clone occurred once. The rearrangement uses TRBV6-1 and TRBJ1-6, with a tentative D call TRBD1 (6 bases). V gave up 3 bases and J gave up 6 bases, with 12 bases separating them. CDR3 size: 15 residues. Germline loops: CDR1 MNHNS, CDR2 SASEGT. The CDR3 loop is CASSERQARNSPLHF. DNA of the CDR3: TGTGCCAGCAGTGAGAGACAGGCGCGTAATTCACCCCTCCACTTT.

On this clone: Other DNA sequences in this specimen translate into the identical CDR3. The chain links TRBV28 to TRBJ2-7, with TRBD1 as a possible D gene (6 bases). The CDR3 covers 13 residues. V lost 8 bases and J lost 0, with 11 bases in between. The germline V gene encodes CDR1 MDHEN and CDR2 SYDVKM. The CDR3 DNA sequence: TGTGCCAGCTCCCTGGGACACTCCTACGAGCAGTACTTC. Amino acid sequence: CASSLGHSYEQYF.

The chain combines TRBV20-1 with TRBJ1-4; D unresolved. Trimming cost V 6 bases and J 8 bases, with 10 bases left between them. This CDR3 region has 11 residues. Looked up from germline, CDR1 is DFQATT and CDR2 is SNEGSKA (reference sequence). DNA for the CDR3: TGCAGTGCCCAGCGACGGGAAAAACTGTTTTTT. Amino acid sequence: CSAQRREKLFF.

DNA of the CDR3: TGTGCCAGCAGCGAGACTAGCCGCGAGCAGTTCTTC. Translating it yields CASSETSREQFF. The chain joins TRBV5-4 to TRBJ2-1; 7 bases are shared with TRBD2. This CDR3 is built from 12 residues. Germline-derived CDR1 and CDR2 are SGHNT and YYREEE (reference sequence). After removal of 4 bases from V and 10 bases from J, the junction contained 5 bases not matched to a gene.

In this sample, this clone turned up a few times. The chain employs TRBV2 and TRBJ1-5, with D maybe TRBD1 (5 bases). Per the germline V gene, CDR1 is SNHLY and CDR2 is FYNNEI. The V end was cut by 3 bases, the J end by 4 bases, with 10 bases between. The CDR3 loop spans 14 amino acids. CDR3 loop: CASSEGRQNQPQHF. The DNA of the CDR3 is TGTGCCAGCAGTGAGGGGCGTCAAAATCAGCCCCAGCATTTT.

V and J are TRBV29-1 and TRBJ2-1; TRBD2 agrees at 14 bases. The CDR3 is 18 amino acids. Looked up from germline, CDR1 is SQVTM and CDR2 is ANQGSEA. J lost 0 bases, V lost 6 bases, and 10 bases had no gene match. The CDR3 DNA reads TGCAGCGTACGGGGACTAGCGGGAGTGATAAGCTCCTACAATGAGCAGTTCTTC. Encoded protein: CSVRGLAGVISSYNEQFF.

The CDR3 sequence: CASSGPGQGHTQYF. CDR3 DNA sequence: TGCGCCAGCAGCGGTCCGGGACAGGGACATACGCAGTATTTT. V gene TRBV5-1 combines with J gene TRBJ2-3, with 9 bases aligning to TRBD1. Germline V gives CDR1 SGHRS, CDR2 YFSETQ. The CDR3 covers 14 residues. The J segment lost 7 bases and the V segment lost 4 bases, leaving 7 bases of the junction unmatched. The variable domain in full, with the rest retrieved from reference TRBV5-1 and TRBJ2-3, is KAGVTQTPRYLIKTRGQQVTLSCSPISGHRSVSWYQQTPGQGLQFLFEYFSETQRNKGNFPGRFSGRQFSNSRSEMNVSTLELGDSALYLCASSGPGQGHTQYFGPGTRLTVL.

Written as DNA, the CDR3 is TGTGCCACTGCACTGAGAGGACCCGGGGGAGATACGCAGTATTTT. Translation: CATALRGPGGDTQYF. The chain recombines TRBV19 with TRBJ2-3; possibly TRBD2 for D (6 bases). Trimming cost V 10 bases and J 5 bases, with 22 bases left between them. Germline CDR1 LNHDA, CDR2 SQIVND (reference sequence). There are 15 residues in the CDR3.

The chain joins TRBV6-1 to TRBJ2-7, with 8 bases matching TRBD1. The CDR3 extends over 15 amino acids. Germline CDR1 is MNHNS and CDR2 is SASEGT. Losses at the gene ends were 1 base for V and 5 bases for J; bases not matched to a gene: 7. CDR3 bases: TGTGCCAGCAGTGAAGGGGGGACAGGTACCGACGAGCAGTACTTC. Protein sequence: CASSEGGTGTDEQYF.

V and J are TRBV4-1 and TRBJ2-3; 9 bases agree with TRBD2. Germline V lookup: CDR1 MGHRA, CDR2 YSYEKL. This CDR3 has 16 residues. The trim removed 0 bases at V and 4 bases at J, leaving 5 bases unmatched. This chain's CDR3 is CASSQDVAGVADTQYF. The CDR3 DNA reads TGCGCCAGCAGCCAAGACGTAGCGGGAGTGGCAGATACGCAGTATTTT.

The chain joins TRBV11-3 to TRBJ2-3; D possibly corresponds to TRBD2 (5 bases). Germline loops: CDR1 SGHNT, CDR2 YENEEA. This CDR3 has 14 residues. With 5 bases removed from V and 0 bases from J, the gap between germline ends came to 9 bases. DNA for the CDR3: TGTGCCAGCAGCCCAGGACTTAGCACAGATACGCAGTATTTT. As protein: CASSPGLSTDTQYF.

V is TRBV19 and J is TRBJ2-5; 10 bases line up with TRBD2. With 7 bases clipped from V and 5 bases from J, the junction kept 10 bases outside the gene matches. The CDR3 is 15 amino acids. Germline loops: CDR1 LNHDA, CDR2 SQIVND (reference sequence). The CDR3 here is CASTPAGGPGETQYF. The DNA for the CDR3 is TGTGCCAGTACCCCAGCGGGGGGGCCAGGGGAGACCCAGTACTTC.

This clone turned up a few times. The rearrangement uses TRBV19 and TRBJ2-1; a possible D gene is TRBD1 (6 bases). The V gene lost 5 bases and the J gene lost 6 bases, with 17 bases spanning the gap. This CDR3 spans 15 amino acids. In germline, CDR1 is LNHDA, CDR2 SQIVND (reference sequence). Here the CDR3 DNA reads TGTGCCAGTAGTGCTGACAGGATCGTTACCAATGAGCAGTTCTTC. As protein: CASSADRIVTNEQFF.

This chain connects TRBV6-6 to TRBJ2-3; 11 nucleotides agree with TRBD2. The CDR3 totals 16 residues. Germline V gene lookup returns CDR1 MNHNY and CDR2 SVGAGI (reference sequence). Germline trimming cut 2 bases from V and 5 bases from J; bases unmatched to any gene: 6. The DNA of the CDR3 is TGTGCCAGCAGTTACGTGGCTAGCGGGGGGTTAGATACGCAGTATTTT. Amino acids: CASSYVASGGLDTQYF.

This clone came up a few times. The chain links TRBV9 to TRBJ2-3, with D possibly matching TRBD2 (5 bases). This CDR3 contains 15 residues. Germline CDR1 reads SGDLS; CDR2 reads YYNGEE. Trimming shortened V by 4 bases and J by 1 base, and 13 bases separated the two germline ends. The chain's CDR3 is CASSNRGGRTDTQYF. Here the CDR3 DNA reads TGTGCCAGCAGCAATAGAGGCGGGCGCACAGATACGCAGTATTTT.

The chain carries TRBV29-1 and TRBJ1-5, with TRBD1 matching 7 bases. The CDR3 spans 12 residues. The V segment lost 5 bases and the J segment 7 bases; nucleotides outside the gene matches: 5. CDR1 and CDR2 (germline): SQVTM, ANQGSEA. The CDR3, as DNA: TGCAGCGTTCAAACAGGGGACCAGCCCCAGCATTTT. Its translation: CSVQTGDQPQHF. Based on the CDR3 plus reference TRBV29-1 and TRBJ1-5, the full variable domain is SAVISQKPSRDICQRGTSLTIQCQVDSQVTMMFWYRQQPGQSLTLIATANQGSEATYESGFVIDKFPISRPNLTFSTLTVSNMSPEDSSIYLCSVQTGDQPQHFGDGTRLSIL.

This clone was seen only a few times. The gene calls are TRBV19 and TRBJ2-3, with 9 bases matching TRBD2. This CDR3 has 15 amino acids. Per the germline V gene, CDR1 is LNHDA and CDR2 is SQIVND (reference sequence). J was trimmed by 0 bases and V by 4 bases; bases with no gene match: 2. This chain's CDR3 is CASSTGLASTDTQYF. The CDR3, as DNA: TGTGCCAGTAGTACGGGACTAGCTAGCACAGATACGCAGTATTTT. The entire variable domain, with the rest obtained from reference TRBV19 and TRBJ2-3, is as follows: DGGITQSPKYLFRKEGQNVTLSCEQNLNHDAMYWYRQDPGQGLRLIYYSQIVNDFQKGDIAEGYSVSREKKESFPLTVTSAQKNPTAFYLCASSTGLASTDTQYFGPGTRLTVL.

This chain uses TRBV18 with TRBJ2-7, with 11 nucleotides matching TRBD1. Trimming cost V 3 bases and J 3 bases; bases outside gene matches: 1. The CDR3 sequence is 14 residues long. Germline V CDR1 and CDR2: KGHSH, LQKENI. The CDR3 sequence is CASSPGTGGYEQYF. The DNA of the CDR3 is TGTGCCAGCTCACCCGGGACAGGGGGCTACGAGCAGTACTTC.